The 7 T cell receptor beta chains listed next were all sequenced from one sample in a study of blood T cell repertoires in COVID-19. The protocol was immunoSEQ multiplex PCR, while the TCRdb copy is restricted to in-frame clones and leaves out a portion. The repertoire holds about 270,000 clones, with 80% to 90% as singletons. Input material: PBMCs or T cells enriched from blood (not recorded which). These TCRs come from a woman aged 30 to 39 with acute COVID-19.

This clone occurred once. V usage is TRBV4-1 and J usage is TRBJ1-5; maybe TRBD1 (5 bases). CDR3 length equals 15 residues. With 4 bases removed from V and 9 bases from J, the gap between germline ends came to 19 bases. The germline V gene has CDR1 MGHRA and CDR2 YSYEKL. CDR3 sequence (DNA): TGCGCCAGCAGCCGATCAGGGCAGGCGTCGGGGCCCCAGCATTTT. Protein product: CASSRSGQASGPQHF.

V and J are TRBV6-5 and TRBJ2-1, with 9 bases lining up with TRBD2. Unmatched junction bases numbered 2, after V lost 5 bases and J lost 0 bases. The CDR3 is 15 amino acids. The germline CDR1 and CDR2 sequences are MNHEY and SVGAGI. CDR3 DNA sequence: TGTGCCAGCAGTATTAGCGGGAGCTCCTACAATGAGCAGTTCTTC. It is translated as CASSISGSSYNEQFF.

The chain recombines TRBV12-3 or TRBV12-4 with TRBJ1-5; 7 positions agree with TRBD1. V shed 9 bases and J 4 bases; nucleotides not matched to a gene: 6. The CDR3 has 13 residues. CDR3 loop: CASAGTANQPQHF. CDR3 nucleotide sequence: TGTGCCAGTGCTGGGACAGCTAATCAGCCCCAGCATTTT.

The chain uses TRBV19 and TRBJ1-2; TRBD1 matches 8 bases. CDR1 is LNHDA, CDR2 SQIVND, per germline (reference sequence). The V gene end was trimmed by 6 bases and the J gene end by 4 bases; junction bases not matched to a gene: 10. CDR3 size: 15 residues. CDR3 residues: CASSSSSGGGYGYTF. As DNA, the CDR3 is TGTGCCAGTAGCTCCAGTTCAGGGGGCGGCTATGGCTACACCTTC.

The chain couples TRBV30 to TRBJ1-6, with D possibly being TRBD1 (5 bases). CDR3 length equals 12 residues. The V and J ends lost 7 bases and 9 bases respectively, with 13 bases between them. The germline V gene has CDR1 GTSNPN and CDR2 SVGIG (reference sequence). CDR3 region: CASSGTGSPLHF. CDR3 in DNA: TGTGCCTCTAGTGGGACTGGTTCACCCCTCCACTTT.

The CDR3 DNA reads as TGTGCCAGCACTCGGTATTTGAACACTGAAGCTTTCTTT. It encodes CASTRYLNTEAFF. This sequence joins TRBV28 and TRBJ1-1; no clear D. Deletions cut 7 bases from V and 0 bases from J, with 9 bases between. Germline loops: CDR1 MDHEN, CDR2 SYDVKM. CDR3 length: 13 residues.

CDR3 nucleotide sequence: TGTGCCAGCAGGTCGGACAGGGTCACCAATCAGCCCCAGCATTTT. Translated, it gives CASRSDRVTNQPQHF. This rearrangement joins TRBV6-6 to TRBJ1-5; TRBD1 matches 8 bases. Trimming removed 6 bases from V and 3 bases from J; junction bases left unmatched: 7. The CDR3 has 15 residues. The germline V gene has CDR1 MNHNY and CDR2 SVGAGI (reference sequence).